Listed below are T cell receptor beta chains from one sample, sequenced in a study of cytomegalovirus exposure and HLA in healthy donors. Assay used: immunoSEQ multiplex PCR; TCRdb lists only in-frame clones, some missing. The top ten hold roughly 1.2% of the sample, which has some 100,000 clones, 81% seen once. The sequenced sample was PBMCs. All receptors derive from a girl aged 2 to 10 in good health and CMV-seropositive. Both conserved end residues are part of each CDR3. D genes are given only for firm matches. Only part of the rows carry a size: once, few, many, or a class if the clone is expanded.

d_call j_call clone_size v_call cdr3_nt cdr3_aa
TRBD1 TRBJ1-2 NA TRBV19 TGTGCCAGTAGTACAGGGGGCCGAAACTATGGCTACACCTTC CASSTGGRNYGYTF
NA TRBJ1-4 NA TRBV5-8 TGTGCCAGCAGCTTGGGGCCTACTAATGAAAAACTGTTTTTT CASSLGPTNEKLFF
NA TRBJ2-5 NA TRBV7-2 TGTGCCAGCAGCTTAGCGATCAGACATTTCGAGACCCAGTACTTC CASSLAIRHFETQYF
NA TRBJ2-5 few TRBV5-1 TGCGCCAGCAGCTCTCGGGTAGGCATGGAGACCCAGTACTTC CASSSRVGMETQYF
TRBD2 TRBJ2-7 NA TRBV27 TGTGCCAGCATTCCGACACTAGCGGGAGACCACGAGCAGTACTTC CASIPTLAGDHEQYF
TRBD2 TRBJ2-1 NA TRBV2 TGTGCCAGCAGTCCGACTTCCCTTGCGGGAGGTTTAAACAATGAGCAGTTCTTC CASSPTSLAGGLNNEQFF
NA TRBJ2-5 NA TRBV5-1 TGCGCCACCTCGCTACAGTTACAAGAGACCCAGTACTTC CATSLQLQETQYF
TRBD2 TRBJ2-1 few TRBV4-1 TGCGCCAGCAGCCAGGTAGCGGGAGAAGCGCAGTTCTTC CASSQVAGEAQFF
TRBD2 TRBJ2-1 NA TRBV7-2 TGTGCCAGCAGCTTAAAGGGTCGAGCGGGAGGGCCAATGAATGAGCAGTTCTTC CASSLKGRAGGPMNEQFF
NA TRBJ1-5 NA TRBV19 TGTGCCAGTAGTATCCTGCAGGGAAGGGATCAGCCCCAGCATTTT CASSILQGRDQPQHF
NA TRBJ2-2 NA TRBV4-1 TGCGCCAGCAGCCCGCGAGCGGCAGCACCGGGTGGGGAGCTGTTTTTT CASSPRAAAPGGELFF
NA TRBJ2-1 NA TRBV10-1 TGCGCCAGCAGTGAGTGGGTTGGTAGCGGATACAATGAGCAGTTCTTC CASSEWVGSGYNEQFF
NA TRBJ1-4 NA TRBV6-1 TGTGCCAGCAGTGAGGACGGGATTAATGAAAAACTGTTTTTT CASSEDGINEKLFF
TRBD2 TRBJ2-1 NA TRBV7-2 TGTGCCAGCAGCCACGGACTAGCGGAGCAGTTCTTC CASSHGLAEQFF
NA TRBJ1-2 NA TRBV12-2 TGTGCAAGCCGACCTTCAGGTTTGGTTCGCTATGGCTACACCTTC CASRPSGLVRYGYTF
TRBD1 TRBJ2-7 NA TRBV19 TGTGCCAGTAGCACCCTTCCGGACAGGGAATTTCCCGGCGAGCAGTACTTC CASSTLPDREFPGEQYF
NA TRBJ1-2 NA TRBV7-9 TGTTCCAGCAGCTCCCTGACGGAGGGATATGGCTACACCTTC CSSSSLTEGYGYTF
NA TRBJ1-1 NA TRBV30 TGTGCCTGGAGAATGCAGGCGAACACTGAAGCTTTCTTT CAWRMQANTEAFF
NA TRBJ2-3 NA TRBV28 TGTGCCAGCAGTTTGGGGAGAGGACAGCGCACAGATACGCAGTATTTT CASSLGRGQRTDTQYF
NA TRBJ1-2 NA TRBV25-1 TGTGCCAGCAGTGAAGGACCCGGAGGTGGCTATGGCTACACCTTC CASSEGPGGGYGYTF
NA TRBJ1-1 NA TRBV30 TGTGCCTGGAGTCCCTCAACCCAGGGAACTTTCTTT CAWSPSTQGTFF
TRBD1 TRBJ2-2 NA TRBV4-1 TGCGCCAGCAGCCATACGACGGGACAGGGAATGACCGGGGAGCTGTTTTTT CASSHTTGQGMTGELFF
NA TRBJ2-7 NA TRBV7-9 TGTGCCAGCAGCTTAGCGTTGACTTCGAGCTCCTACGAGCAGTACTTC CASSLALTSSSYEQYF
TRBD1 TRBJ1-2 NA TRBV7-6 TGTGCCAGCAGCTTAACAGGGGGCAAAGATGGCTACACCTTC CASSLTGGKDGYTF
TRBD1 TRBJ1-2 NA TRBV27 TGTGCCAGCAGCATCTTAGGGACAGGGGGAAACTATGGCTACACCTTC CASSILGTGGNYGYTF
TRBD1 TRBJ2-7 NA TRBV28 TGTGCCAGCAGTTTTGAAGGTAGGGACAGGGCTTCCTACGAGCAGTACTTC CASSFEGRDRASYEQYF
NA TRBJ1-1 NA TRBV7-9 TGTGCCAGCGTCACACTGAACACTGAAGCTTTCTTT CASVTLNTEAFF
NA TRBJ1-5 NA TRBV15 TGTGCCACCAGCACAACGGAGGGACTGAAGAATCAGCCCCAGCATTTT CATSTTEGLKNQPQHF
NA TRBJ2-2 once TRBV7-9 TGTGCCAGCAGCTTAGCCCGGGACTACAGGGCCGGGGAGCTGTTTTTT CASSLARDYRAGELFF
TRBD1 TRBJ2-1 NA TRBV10-1 TGCGCCAGCAGTGAGCTTGGGACAGGGGCGAAGAATGAGCAGTTCTTC CASSELGTGAKNEQFF
NA TRBJ1-2 NA TRBV28 TGTGCCAGCAGTTTAAGCAGGGCGAACTATGGCTACACCTTC CASSLSRANYGYTF
NA TRBJ1-1 NA TRBV5-1 TGCGCCAGCAGCTTGTCAGCTCAGGTGAACACTGAAGCTTTCTTT CASSLSAQVNTEAFF
NA TRBJ1-1 NA TRBV15 TGTGCCACCAGCAGAGGGGTAGGAGGCACTGAAGCTTTCTTT CATSRGVGGTEAFF
NA TRBJ1-1 few TRBV6-6 TGTGCCAGCGAGGTGTACACTGAAGCTTTCTTT CASEVYTEAFF
TRBD2 TRBJ2-6 NA TRBV19 TGTGCCAGTAGCGGCGGGAGGACCAACTCTGGGGCCAACGTCCTGACTTTC CASSGGRTNSGANVLTF
TRBD2 TRBJ2-7 NA TRBV6-5 TGTGCCAGCAGTTACGGTAGCGGGAGCCCCTCCGAGCAGTACTTC CASSYGSGSPSEQYF
TRBD1 TRBJ1-5 once TRBV28 TGTGCCAGCAGTCCAGTGGGACAGGGGGCCTATCAGCCCCAGCATTTT CASSPVGQGAYQPQHF
TRBD2 TRBJ2-5 NA TRBV7-7 TGTGCCAGCAGCTTAGCGCATGGGGGGGAGGAGACCCAGTACTTC CASSLAHGGEETQYF
NA TRBJ1-2 NA TRBV28 TGTGCCAGCAGTTTCTACAGTTATGGCTACACCTTC CASSFYSYGYTF
NA TRBJ1-2 NA TRBV4-3 TGCGCCAGCAGCCAAGAGTCCAACAGCGGCTATGGCTACACCTTC CASSQESNSGYGYTF
NA TRBJ1-4 once TRBV4-1 TGCGCCAGCAGCCCACAGGCGACTAATGAAAAACTGTTTTTT CASSPQATNEKLFF
NA TRBJ2-7 NA TRBV19 TGTGCCACCCAAGCTGGGGGGATTTCTTACGAGCAGTACTTC CATQAGGISYEQYF
NA TRBJ1-2 NA TRBV29-1 TGCAGCGGTGGGACACCACCTATGGGCTACACCTTC CSGGTPPMGYTF
TRBD2 TRBJ2-3 NA TRBV4-1 TGCGCCAGCAGCCAAGTTAGCGGGAGCGCAGATACGCAGTATTTT CASSQVSGSADTQYF
TRBD1 TRBJ2-3 NA TRBV25-1 TGTGCCAACAGGCAACAGGGGGCTCAAAAGACAGATACGCAGTATTTT CANRQQGAQKTDTQYF
NA TRBJ2-1 NA TRBV30 TGTGCCTGGAGTCTTGTGACACTCAATGAGCAGTTCTTC CAWSLVTLNEQFF
TRBD2 TRBJ2-3 NA TRBV2 TGTGCCAGCAGTGAGGATCGAGGGCGGGAGTGGACAGATACGCAGTATTTT CASSEDRGREWTDTQYF
TRBD1 TRBJ1-4 NA TRBV7-2 TGTGCCAGCAGCTTAAGGGGACAGGGGGGAAAACTGTTTTTT CASSLRGQGGKLFF
NA TRBJ1-5 NA TRBV28 TGTGCCAGCAGTTTACAGGGCAATCAGCCCCAGCATTTT CASSLQGNQPQHF
NA TRBJ1-3 once TRBV13 TGTGCCAGCGAGAAGAATGACAGGTTTTATCCTGGAAACACCATATATTTT CASEKNDRFYPGNTIYF
NA TRBJ2-1 NA TRBV29-1 TGCAGCGTTGAAGATCTCCCCCAAGGGGGGGGCCTCGATGAGCAGTTCTTC CSVEDLPQGGGLDEQFF
NA TRBJ2-1 once TRBV9 TGTGCCAGCAGCGTAATCGAGGTACCCTACAATGAGCAGTTCTTC CASSVIEVPYNEQFF
NA TRBJ1-4 NA TRBV9 TGTGCCAGCAGCGCCCAGGATTTGGGTGAAAAACTGTTTTTT CASSAQDLGEKLFF
NA TRBJ1-5 NA TRBV5-6 TGTGCCAGCAGCTTATATACGACAAGCAATCAGCCCCAGCATTTT CASSLYTTSNQPQHF
NA TRBJ2-2 NA TRBV30 TGTGCCTGCAAGAGGGGGATAGCCGACACCGGGGAGCTGTTTTTT CACKRGIADTGELFF
NA TRBJ1-1 once TRBV25-1 TGTGCCAGCAGTAAACTCACAGTGGGCACTGAAGCTTTCTTT CASSKLTVGTEAFF
TRBD1 TRBJ2-7 once TRBV18 TGTGCCAGCTCACCACGAGGAATAGGCCGGGACAGGAATAATTACGAGCAGTACTTC CASSPRGIGRDRNNYEQYF